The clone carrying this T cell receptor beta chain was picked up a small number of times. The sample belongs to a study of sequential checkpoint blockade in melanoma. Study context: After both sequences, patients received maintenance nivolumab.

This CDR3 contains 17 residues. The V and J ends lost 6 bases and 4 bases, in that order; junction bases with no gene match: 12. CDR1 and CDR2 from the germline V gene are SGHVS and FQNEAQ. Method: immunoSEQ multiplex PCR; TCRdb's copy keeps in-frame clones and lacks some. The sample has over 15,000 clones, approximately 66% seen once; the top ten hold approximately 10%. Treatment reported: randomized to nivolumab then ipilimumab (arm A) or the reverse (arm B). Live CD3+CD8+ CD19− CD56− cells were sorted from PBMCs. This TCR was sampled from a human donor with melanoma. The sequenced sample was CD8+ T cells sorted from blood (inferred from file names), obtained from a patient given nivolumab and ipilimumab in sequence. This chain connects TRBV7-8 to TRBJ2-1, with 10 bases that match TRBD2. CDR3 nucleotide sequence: TGTGCCAGCAGTCAAGATAGCGGACTAGCGGTATACAATGAGCAGTTCTTC. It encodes CASSQDSGLAVYNEQFF. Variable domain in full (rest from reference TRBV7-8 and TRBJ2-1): GAGVSQSPRYKVAKRGQDVALRCDPISGHVSLFWYQQALGQGPEFLTYFQNEAQLDKSGLPSDRFFAERPEGSVSTLKIQRTQQEDSAVYLCASSQDSGLAVYNEQFFGPGTRLTVL.